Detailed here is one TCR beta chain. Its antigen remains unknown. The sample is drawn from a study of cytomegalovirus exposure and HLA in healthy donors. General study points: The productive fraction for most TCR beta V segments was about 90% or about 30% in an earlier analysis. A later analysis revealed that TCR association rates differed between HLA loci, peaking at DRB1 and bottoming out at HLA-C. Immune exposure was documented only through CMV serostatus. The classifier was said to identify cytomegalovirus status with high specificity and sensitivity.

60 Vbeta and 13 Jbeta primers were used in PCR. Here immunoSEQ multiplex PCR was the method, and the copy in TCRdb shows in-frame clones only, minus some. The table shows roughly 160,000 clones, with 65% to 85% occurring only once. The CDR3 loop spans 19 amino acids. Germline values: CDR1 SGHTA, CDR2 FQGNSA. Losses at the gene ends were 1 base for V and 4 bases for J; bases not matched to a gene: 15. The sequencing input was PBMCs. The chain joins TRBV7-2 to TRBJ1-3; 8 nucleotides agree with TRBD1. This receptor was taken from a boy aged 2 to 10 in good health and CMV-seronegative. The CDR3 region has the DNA TGTGCCAGCAGCTTAGGCCCGGACAGGGAATTAGTATGGGGAAACACCATATATTTT. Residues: CASSLGPDRELVWGNTIYF.